The source of this TCR beta chain is a study of HIV-infected children after antiretroviral therapy interruption. Looking at the study overall: Interruption-arm samples span weeks 0, 12, interruption end (24 or 48), and about 3 years post-study.

This CDR3 region has 16 residues. From germline, CDR1 is KGHSH and CDR2 LQKENI. Deletions cut 4 bases from V and 0 bases from J, with 12 bases between. Treatment noted: PENTA 11 planned treatment interruption arm or continuous ART arm. Sorting from thawed PBMCs isolated naive CD4+ CD45RA+ CD45RO- T cells. RNA-based 3' RACE libraries used unique molecular identifiers. MiXCR, applied by TCRdb to the 3' RACE reads, yields one record per CDR3 protein. This sample yields about 86,000 distinct CDR3 sequences, of which about 6.3% are seen a single time; about 1.1% belongs to the top ten. In this sample, this clonotype turned up many times.

This chain links TRBV18 with TRBJ1-4; D not certain. The TCR comes from a pool of human donors with HIV. Sample: CD45RA+ CD4+ T cells from PBMCs, pooled from several time points, taken from a donor given antiretroviral therapy, either interrupted or continuous. Subset of the sample: naive CD4+ CD45RA+ CD45RO- T cells. CDR3 coding DNA: TGTGCCAGCTCACGATTTCCGAGGGCAACTAATGAAAAACTGTTTTTT. It codes for CASSRFPRATNEKLFF. The full variable domain, with the rest looked up from reference TRBV18 and TRBJ1-4, is NAGVMQNPRHLVRRRGQEARLRCSPMKGHSHVYWYRQLPEEGLKFMVYLQKENIIDESGMPKERFSAEFPKEGPSILRIQQVVRGDSAAYFCASSRFPRATNEKLFFGSGTQLSVL.